The next 21 T cell receptor beta chains were all read from a single sample in a study of T cell responses to AZD1222 COVID-19 vaccine. TCRdb keeps only in-frame clones here, not all; method: immunoSEQ multiplex PCR. The sample carries over 120,000 clones, approximately 93% recorded once. Sequenced material: peripheral blood, taken on day 0 of AZD1222 vaccination. These TCRs come from an adult in good health.

The chain is built from TRBV27 and TRBJ2-7; a possible D gene is TRBD1 (6 bases). Trimming pared 5 bases from V and 2 bases from J, leaving 13 bases between. CDR1 MNHEY and CDR2 SMNVEV come from the germline V gene (reference sequence). The CDR3 has 14 amino acids. The CDR3 DNA follows: TGTGCCAGCAGTCGCCGGGACACCGCCTACGAGCAGTACTTC. The encoded protein is CASSRRDTAYEQYF.

The genes are TRBV10-1 and TRBJ2-7; the D gene could be TRBD1 or TRBD2 (5 bases each). The CDR3 loop spans 14 amino acids. Between the trimmed V and J ends, which lost 6 bases and 5 bases, there was a span of 17 bases. Germline CDR1 WNHNN, CDR2 SYGVQD (reference sequence). Here the CDR3 reads CASSQTGAANEQYF. As DNA, the CDR3 is TGCGCCAGCAGCCAAACCGGGGCCGCCAACGAGCAGTACTTC.

This chain links TRBV9 with TRBJ2-7; TRBD2 matches 10 bases. V gave up 2 bases and J gave up 5 bases; unmatched junction bases: 7. The length of the CDR3 is 15 residues. The germline V gene has CDR1 SGDLS and CDR2 YYNGEE. In DNA form, the CDR3 reads TGTGCCAGCAGCGTTGCTAGCGGGAGTTCTGACGAGCAGTACTTC. It translates to CASSVASGSSDEQYF.

This chain links TRBV28 with TRBJ2-5; 8 bases are shared with TRBD1. The V gene end was trimmed by 3 bases and the J gene end by 5 bases; junction bases not matched to a gene: 5. This CDR3 is 14 amino acids long. Per germline, CDR1 MDHEN and CDR2 SYDVKM. This CDR3 is CASSFRGRGETQYF. DNA of the CDR3: TGTGCCAGCAGTTTCAGGGGGCGCGGGGAGACCCAGTACTTC.

The count of this clone is one. The gene calls are TRBV7-6 and TRBJ2-7; D is perhaps TRBD2 (5 bases). Germline V lookup: CDR1 SGHVS, CDR2 FNYEAQ. Trimming cost V 5 bases and J 6 bases, with 11 bases left between them. This CDR3 spans 12 amino acids. The CDR3 DNA reads as TGTGCCAGCAGCGCTCTAGCAGGCGAGCAGTACTTC. Its translation: CASSALAGEQYF.

The chain is built from TRBV3-1 (or the pseudogene TRBV3-2) and TRBJ1-2, with D possibly matching TRBD1 (6 bases). Trimming removed 2 bases from V and 7 bases from J, with 14 bases in between. Germline assignment: CDR1 LGHDT and CDR2 YNNKEL (reference sequence). CDR3 size: 14 residues. The CDR3: CASSQLTGFSGYTF. DNA for the CDR3: TGTGCCAGCAGCCAACTTACAGGGTTCTCTGGCTACACCTTC.

The genes are TRBV29-1 and TRBJ1-1, with TRBD1 identical over 9 bases. The V gene's germline CDR1 is SQVTM and CDR2 ANQGSEA. CDR3 length: 10 residues. With 7 bases clipped from V and 8 bases from J, the junction kept 2 bases outside the gene matches. This CDR3 reads CSAGTGEAFF. CDR3 sequence (DNA): TGCAGCGCCGGGACAGGGGAAGCTTTCTTT.

The gene calls are TRBV6-2 or TRBV6-3 and TRBJ2-7; D unresolved. The CDR3 extends over 12 amino acids. V dropped 0 bases and J dropped 2 bases, with 2 bases sitting between them. Germline V gene data show CDR1 as MNHEY and CDR2 as SVGEGT. The chain's CDR3 is CASSYSPYEQYF. The CDR3, as DNA: TGTGCCAGCAGTTACTCTCCCTACGAGCAGTACTTC.

The V gene is TRBV27, the J gene TRBJ2-3, with D unresolved. Germline CDR1 is MNHEY and CDR2 is SMNVEV (reference sequence). The CDR3 is 14 residues long. Trimming pared 2 bases from V and 2 bases from J, leaving 8 bases between. CDR3 residues: CASSLGRTTDTQYF. The CDR3 region has the DNA TGTGCCAGCAGTTTAGGACGGACCACAGATACGCAGTATTTT.

The J gene is TRBJ2-5, the V gene TRBV19; D ambiguous. Germline-derived CDR1 and CDR2 are LNHDA and SQIVND (reference sequence). V was clipped by 0 bases and J by 1 base, with 12 bases between them. This CDR3 contains 16 residues. CDR3 protein: CASSIEYSRAQETQYF. In DNA, the CDR3 is TGTGCCAGTAGTATAGAATACTCCCGGGCCCAAGAGACCCAGTACTTC.

This CDR3 is CASSLHGPLSGNTIYF. The CDR3 coding sequence is TGTGCCAGCAGCTTGCACGGACCGCTCTCTGGAAACACCATATATTTT. The chain joins TRBV5-4 to TRBJ1-3; D is uncertain. The CDR3 consists of 16 residues. V gave up 1 base and J gave up 0 bases, with 11 bases separating them. Germline-derived CDR1 and CDR2 are SGHNT and YYREEE (reference sequence).

The chain couples TRBV5-1 to TRBJ2-1; D unclear. From germline, CDR1 is SGHRS and CDR2 YFSETQ. CDR3 length equals 15 residues. Trimming stripped 0 bases from V and 2 bases from J, with 9 bases between. CDR3 in amino acids: CASSLGDSAYNEQFF. CDR3 bases: TGCGCCAGCAGCTTGGGCGACTCGGCCTACAATGAGCAGTTCTTC.

The chain combines TRBV28 with TRBJ2-3; D is perhaps TRBD2 (5 bases). The ends were cut back, 2 bases at V and 2 bases at J, with 11 bases in the middle. This CDR3 has 15 residues. The germline gives CDR1 MDHEN, CDR2 SYDVKM. The CDR3 reads CASSLDLANTDTQYF. In DNA, the CDR3 is TGTGCCAGCAGTTTAGATCTAGCAAACACAGATACGCAGTATTTT.

V and J are TRBV21-1 and TRBJ1-2; TRBD1 is the table's D call and was not checked against the DNA. TRBV21-1 is assigned pseudogene status. This CDR3 region has 15 residues. CDR3 in amino acids: CASSEGDRESYGYTF. CDR3 in DNA: TGTGCCAGCAGCGAGGGCGACAGGGAATCCTATGGCTACACCTTC.

The V and J genes are TRBV5-1 and TRBJ2-1; 8 nucleotides match TRBD2. This CDR3 contains 15 residues. V trimming: 0 bases; J trimming: 9 bases; junction bases outside the gene matches: 8. CDR1 and CDR2 from the germline V gene are SGHRS and YFSETQ. The CDR3 region is CASSLVTGGRSEQFF. Written as DNA, the CDR3 is TGCGCCAGCAGCTTGGTCACGGGAGGGCGAAGTGAGCAGTTCTTC.

The V gene is TRBV7-9, the J gene TRBJ1-5; no clear D. The CDR3 runs to 18 residues. Germline V lookup: CDR1 SEHNR, CDR2 FQNEAQ (reference sequence). The ends were cut back, 2 bases at V and 9 bases at J, with 26 bases in the middle. CDR3: CASSLLLGGNSPEGPQHF. CDR3 bases: TGTGCCAGCAGCTTACTTCTCGGCGGAAACTCCCCCGAGGGGCCCCAGCATTTT.

The chain uses TRBV9 and TRBJ2-1, with 7 bases that match TRBD2. The germline gives CDR1 SGDLS, CDR2 YYNGEE. V shed 3 bases and J 0 bases; nucleotides not matched to a gene: 3. This CDR3 region has 15 residues. CDR3 in amino acids: CASSALADSYNEQFF. The CDR3 bases are TGTGCCAGCAGCGCTCTAGCGGACTCCTACAATGAGCAGTTCTTC.

The gene calls are TRBV28 and TRBJ1-3; 8 bases align to TRBD1. The J segment lost 0 bases and the V segment lost 6 bases, leaving 1 base of the junction unmatched. Germline lookup yields CDR1 MDHEN and CDR2 SYDVKM. This CDR3 is built from 14 residues. The CDR3 bases are TGTGCCAGCAGCACAGGGGGCTCTGGAAACACCATATATTTT. Amino acids: CASSTGGSGNTIYF.

The chain carries TRBV5-4 and TRBJ2-7; 11 bases are a match to TRBD2. Germline trimming cut 4 bases from V and 3 bases from J; bases unmatched to any gene: 6. Looked up from germline, CDR1 is SGHNT and CDR2 is YYREEE (reference sequence). The CDR3 runs 15 residues. The CDR3 nucleotides are TGTGCCAGCAGCGCTACTAGCGGGAGTATCTACGAGCAGTACTTC. Its protein product is CASSATSGSIYEQYF.

The V gene is TRBV30, the J gene TRBJ2-1; 10 bases are shared with TRBD1. CDR3 length: 13 amino acids. J gave up 6 bases and V 5 bases, and 4 bases lay outside the gene matches. Looked up from germline, CDR1 is GTSNPN and CDR2 is SVGIG (reference sequence). In nucleotides, the CDR3 is TGTGCCTGGGGGACAGGGGTGGCCAATGAGCAGTTCTTC. Its protein is CAWGTGVANEQFF.

This chain uses TRBV5-6 with TRBJ2-1; no reliable D call. V dropped 1 base and J dropped 6 bases, with 8 bases sitting between them. The germline V gene encodes CDR1 SGHDT and CDR2 YYEEEE. The CDR3 is 13 amino acids. The CDR3 DNA reads TGTGCCAGCAGCTTGACAGATACCAATGAGCAGTTCTTC. Amino acids: CASSLTDTNEQFF.